This TCR beta chain was retrieved from a study of control samples from healthy donors and cancer patients. This table comes from immunoSEQ multiplex PCR, and its TCRdb copy is limited to in-frame clones, with some not included. The repertoire holds 95,000 to 150,000 clones, with about 87% as singletons. This CDR3 spans 14 amino acids. Per germline, CDR1 PRHDT and CDR2 FYEKMQ (reference sequence). Trimming removed 3 bases from V and 6 bases from J; junction bases left unmatched: 3. The source is a man between 40 and 49 years old in good health. The source material was blood. The rearrangement joins TRBV13 to TRBJ2-2, with 8 bases aligning to TRBD1. CDR3 amino acids: CASSLQGAAGELFF. CDR3 bases: TGTGCCAGCAGCTTGCAGGGGGCTGCCGGGGAGCTGTTTTTT.